This passage covers 15 T cell receptor beta chains from one sample sequenced in a study of PD-1 blockade in classical Hodgkin lymphoma. Clones were read by immunoSEQ multiplex PCR, and TCRdb kept only the in-frame ones, dropping some. The data show around 40,000 clones, about 77% seen once. Brentuximab vedotin exposure varied among the patients, all of whom had relapsed after autologous stem cell transplantation. The sample here was peripheral blood mononuclear cells (PBMCs), taken at baseline. These receptors were obtained from a human donor with classical Hodgkin lymphoma.

This clone was counted a single time. The rearrangement links TRBV6-5 to TRBJ1-1; D is possibly TRBD1 (5 bases). The CDR3 consists of 15 residues. CDR1 and CDR2 (germline): MNHEY, SVGAGI. Between the trimmed V and J ends, which lost 6 bases and 5 bases, there was a span of 19 bases. CDR3 nucleotides: TGTGCCAGCAGCCTACCCATTGGGGGAGTGACTGAAGCTTTCTTT. It yields the protein CASSLPIGGVTEAFF.

V usage is TRBV4-3 and J usage is TRBJ2-6; D is uncertain. In germline, CDR1 is LGHNA, CDR2 YSLEER. This CDR3 region has 18 residues. V was pared by 4 bases and J by 1 base, with 17 bases between. The CDR3 region is CASSPRTFILSGANVLTF. In nucleotides, the CDR3 is TGCGCCAGCAGCCCCCGGACCTTCATTTTGTCTGGGGCCAACGTCCTGACTTTC.

This chain connects TRBV19 to TRBJ2-1; D not certain. Germline values: CDR1 LNHDA, CDR2 SQIVND (reference sequence). The CDR3 has 15 residues. Trimming cost V 3 bases and J 0 bases, with 9 bases left between them. The CDR3 sequence is CASSIGRSSYNEQFF. For the CDR3, the DNA is TGTGCCAGTAGTATTGGCCGAAGCTCCTACAATGAGCAGTTCTTC.

The genes are TRBV13 and TRBJ2-5; D is unresolved. Trimming removed 5 bases at V and 5 bases at J, with 15 bases between. Looked up from germline, CDR1 is PRHDT and CDR2 is FYEKMQ (reference sequence). This CDR3 is built from 14 residues. CDR3 sequence reads: CASSNRGSSETQYF. CDR3 coding DNA: TGTGCCAGCAGCAACAGAGGTAGCTCGGAGACCCAGTACTTC.

This clone came up once. The chain employs TRBV21-1 and TRBJ1-3. TRBV21-1 is a listed pseudogene. This CDR3 region has 19 residues. The CDR3 DNA follows: TGTGCCAGCAGTCTAACCCTTAGCCCAAGGATGAGCTCTGGAAACACCATATATTTT. This gives the protein CASSLTLSPRMSSGNTIYF.

The gene calls are TRBV18 and TRBJ2-7, with no clear D. Germline V gene data show CDR1 as KGHSH and CDR2 as LQKENI. The V end was cut by 3 bases, the J end by 2 bases, with 11 bases between. The CDR3 loop spans 14 amino acids. The CDR3 loop is CASSPNKGPYEQYF. CDR3 in DNA: TGTGCCAGCTCACCCAATAAGGGTCCCTACGAGCAGTACTTC.

This chain connects TRBV11-1 to TRBJ1-1; no clear D. Germline lookup yields CDR1 SGHAT and CDR2 FQDESV (reference sequence). The CDR3 has 14 residues. Deletions cut 2 bases from V and 7 bases from J, with 14 bases between. CDR3 amino acids: CASSLTASAGEAFF. CDR3 DNA: TGTGCCAGCAGCTTAACCGCGTCGGCGGGTGAAGCTTTCTTT.

The gene calls are TRBV6-5 and TRBJ1-1, with D unresolved. Germline CDR1 and CDR2: MNHEY and SVGAGI. V was cut by 6 bases and J by 4 bases, with 18 bases left in between. The CDR3 totals 15 residues. CDR3 in amino acids: CASSPGLTRVTEAFF. DNA of the CDR3: TGTGCCAGCAGCCCTGGCCTGACTAGGGTCACTGAAGCTTTCTTT.

The chain couples TRBV19 to TRBJ2-3, with D perhaps matching TRBD2 (6 bases). The V end was cut by 5 bases, the J end by 0 bases, with 21 bases between. CDR1 and CDR2 (germline): LNHDA, SQIVND (reference sequence). CDR3 length: 18 amino acids. The CDR3 region is CASSLVFRAGRSTDTQYF. The DNA for the CDR3 is TGTGCCAGTAGTCTGGTATTTAGGGCAGGGAGGAGCACAGATACGCAGTATTTT.

This clone appeared a few times. The rearrangement uses TRBV5-5 and TRBJ1-1, with TRBD1 as a possible D gene (5 bases). CDR1 is SGHKS and CDR2 is YYEKEE in the germline V gene (reference sequence). The CDR3 has 12 residues. Trimming left V 1 base short and J 10 bases short, with 11 bases between. The CDR3 spells CASSLWGGGAFF. The CDR3 nucleotides are TGTGCCAGCAGCTTGTGGGGCGGAGGAGCTTTCTTT.

The rearrangement joins TRBV5-4 to TRBJ1-6; 9 bases are shared with TRBD1. J lost 9 bases, V lost 2 bases, and 6 bases had no gene match. CDR1 and CDR2 from the germline V gene are SGHNT and YYREEE (reference sequence). CDR3 length equals 15 residues. The CDR3, as DNA: TGTGCCAGCAGCTTTTGGGACAGGGCGGGTTCACCCCTCCACTTT. Protein product: CASSFWDRAGSPLHF.

V usage is TRBV9 and J usage is TRBJ1-2; D is ambiguous. Between the trimmed V and J ends, which lost 0 bases and 0 bases, there was a span of 9 bases. The CDR3 has 15 residues. CDR1 is SGDLS and CDR2 is YYNGEE in the germline V gene. The CDR3 DNA is TGTGCCAGCAGCGTAGACGGTATAGCTAACTATGGCTACACCTTC. Translating gives CASSVDGIANYGYTF. The full variable domain, rest sourced from reference TRBV9 and TRBJ1-2, is DSGVTQTPKHLITATGQRVTLRCSPRSGDLSVYWYQQSLDQGLQFLIQYYNGEERAKGNILERFSAQQFPDLHSELNLSSLELGDSALYFCASSVDGIANYGYTFGSGTRLTVV.

The chain has TRBV6-5 and TRBJ1-2, with D perhaps matching TRBD1 (6 bases). The CDR3 runs 14 residues. The V gene lost 5 bases and the J gene lost 4 bases, with 14 bases spanning the gap. The germline CDR1 and CDR2 sequences are MNHEY and SVGAGI. The CDR3 nucleotides are TGTGCCAGCAGTCTCGGAGGGGGAGGCTATGGCTACACCTTC. Encoded protein: CASSLGGGGYGYTF.

This chain links TRBV9 with TRBJ2-1; TRBD2 aligns across 8 bases. J lost 1 base, V lost 4 bases, and 4 bases had no gene match. The germline CDR1 and CDR2 sequences are SGDLS and YYNGEE. There are 15 residues in the CDR3. The CDR3 here is CASSFSGESYNEQFF. The CDR3 DNA sequence: TGTGCCAGCAGCTTTAGCGGGGAGTCCTACAATGAGCAGTTCTTC.

V usage is TRBV5-6 and J usage is TRBJ1-1, with a possible D match to TRBD1 (5 bases). CDR3 length equals 16 residues. Germline assignment: CDR1 SGHDT and CDR2 YYEEEE. Trimming stripped 2 bases from V and 5 bases from J, with 19 bases between. The CDR3 DNA reads TGTGCCAGCAGCTTAGTTGCGGGAGGGGCGGAGACTGAAGCTTTCTTT. Translated: CASSLVAGGAETEAFF.